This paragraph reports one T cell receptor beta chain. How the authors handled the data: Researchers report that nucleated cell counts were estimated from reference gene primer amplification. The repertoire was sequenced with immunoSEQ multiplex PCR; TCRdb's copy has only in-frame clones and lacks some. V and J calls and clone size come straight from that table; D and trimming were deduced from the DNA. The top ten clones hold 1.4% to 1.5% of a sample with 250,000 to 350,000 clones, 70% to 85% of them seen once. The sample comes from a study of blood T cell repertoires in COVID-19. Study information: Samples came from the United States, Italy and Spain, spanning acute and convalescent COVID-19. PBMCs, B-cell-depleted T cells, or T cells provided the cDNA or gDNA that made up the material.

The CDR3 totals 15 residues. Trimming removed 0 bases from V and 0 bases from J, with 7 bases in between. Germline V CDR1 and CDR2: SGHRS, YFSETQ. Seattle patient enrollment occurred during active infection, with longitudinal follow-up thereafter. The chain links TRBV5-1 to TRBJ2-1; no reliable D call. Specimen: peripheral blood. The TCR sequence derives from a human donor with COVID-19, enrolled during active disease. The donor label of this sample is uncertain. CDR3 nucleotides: TGCGCCAGCAGCTTGGACAGTAGCTCCTACAATGAGCAGTTCTTC. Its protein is CASSLDSSSYNEQFF.